Presented here are 2 T cell receptor beta chains from one specimen sequenced in a study of cytomegalovirus exposure and HLA in healthy donors (dated by TCRdb to between 2016 and 2019). The library relied on the immunoSEQ multiplex PCR assay. For the multiplex PCR, a mixture combining 60 forward primers for TCR Vbeta segments and 13 reverse primers for TCR Jbeta segments was used. Sourced from immuneACCESS, this table was stored by TCRdb with only in-frame sequences that have V and J called. A share of the clones is absent; for the studies checked, an unresolved V gene accounts for under half, and the remainder has no known explanation. This sample is represented by 55,000 to 75,000 clones; 65% to 80% of them were singletons. Around 17% of the sample belongs to the ten largest clones. Source material: PBMCs. Receptors originate from a man aged 40-49 years in good health and CMV-seropositive.

J is TRBJ2-2 and V is TRBV13; weak D call: TRBD2 (6 bases). V dropped 5 bases and J dropped 8 bases, with 9 bases sitting between them. From germline, CDR1 is PRHDT and CDR2 FYEKMQ (reference sequence). The CDR3 spans 12 residues. CDR3 sequence reads: CASSPGGGELFF. The CDR3 bases are TGTGCCAGCAGCCCCGGGGGTGGGGAGCTGTTTTTT.

The CDR3 loop is CASSAVSRPMSNEKLFF. CDR3 DNA sequence: TGTGCCAGCAGTGCTGTGTCCAGGCCAATGTCTAATGAAAAACTGTTTTTT. The chain has TRBV25-1 and TRBJ1-4; D remains ambiguous. CDR1 is MGHDK, CDR2 SYGVNS, per germline. Trimming stripped 4 bases from V and 3 bases from J, with 18 bases between. This CDR3 contains 17 residues. Together with reference TRBV25-1 and TRBJ1-4, the CDR3 gives the full variable domain: EADIYQTPRYLVIGTGKKITLECSQTMGHDKMYWYQQDPGMELHLIHYSYGVNSTEKGDLSSESTVSRIRTEHFPLTLESARPSHTSQYLCASSAVSRPMSNEKLFFGSGTQLSVL.